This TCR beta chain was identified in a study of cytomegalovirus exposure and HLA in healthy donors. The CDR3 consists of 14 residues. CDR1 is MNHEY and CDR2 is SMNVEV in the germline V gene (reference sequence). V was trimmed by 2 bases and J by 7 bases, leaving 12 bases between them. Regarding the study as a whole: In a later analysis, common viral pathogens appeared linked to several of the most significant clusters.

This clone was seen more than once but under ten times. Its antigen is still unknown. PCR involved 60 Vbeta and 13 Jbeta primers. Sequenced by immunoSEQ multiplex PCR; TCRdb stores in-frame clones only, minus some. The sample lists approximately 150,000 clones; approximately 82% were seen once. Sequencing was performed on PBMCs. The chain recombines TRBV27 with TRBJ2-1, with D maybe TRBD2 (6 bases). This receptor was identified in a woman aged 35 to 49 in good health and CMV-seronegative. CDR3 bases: TGTGCCAGCAGTTTAGGTGGGGGGTGGAATGAGCAGTTCTTC. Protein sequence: CASSLGGGWNEQFF.